The clone carrying this T cell receptor beta chain has a count of ten or more. Time point here: longitudinal time-point 1 (baseline). Unsorted libraries were prepared from 2 million PBMCs that had been stored at -80 C. MiXCR, applied by TCRdb to the 5' RACE reads, yields one record per CDR3 protein. The sample lists about 53,000 distinct CDR3 sequences; 9% to 10% were seen once. The data derive from a study of neurological immune-mediated disorders. The V and J ends lost 4 bases and 5 bases, in that order; junction bases with no gene match: 5. Germline assignment: CDR1 SGHVS and CDR2 FNYEAQ. The CDR3 has 14 amino acids.

The sample comprised PBMCs. The chain joins TRBV7-6 to TRBJ2-5; 9 bases are a match to TRBD1. The origin of this receptor is a woman aged 35 to 49 in good health. This CDR3 reads CASSSTGGWETQYF. In DNA, the CDR3 is TGTGCCAGCAGCTCCACAGGGGGCTGGGAGACCCAGTACTTC.